Below, 27 T cell receptor beta chains from the same sample are listed, as sequenced in a study of response to subunit inactivated influenza vaccine. TCRdb reprocessed the RT-PCR reads via MiXCR and lists one record per CDR3 protein. The table shows around 570,000 distinct CDR3 sequences, with 7.5% to 8.5% occurring only once. The material sequenced was PBMCs from blood, taken about 23 months after vaccination. The receptors were sampled from a man between 50 and 69 years old who received an inactivated influenza vaccine.

This clonotype has at least ten counts. The chain carries TRBV15 and TRBJ1-5; D possibly corresponds to TRBD1 (5 bases). V was trimmed by 1 base and J by 9 bases, leaving 10 bases between them. Looked up from germline, CDR1 is LNHNV and CDR2 is YYDKDF (reference sequence). There are 13 residues in the CDR3. For the CDR3, the DNA is TGTGCCACCAGCAGAGTTGGGGGTGGGCCCCAGCATTTT. Amino acid sequence: CATSRVGGGPQHF.

This clonotype occurred many times. This chain connects TRBV29-1 to TRBJ2-2, with D perhaps assigned TRBD1 or TRBD2 (6 bases each). The CDR3 consists of 13 residues. CDR1 is SQVTM, CDR2 ANQGSEA, per germline. V was shortened by 4 bases and J by 7 bases, with 13 bases between the two germline ends. Written as DNA, the CDR3 is TGCAGCGTTGTCGGGGGCGCGGACGGGGAGCTGTTTTTT. Amino acids: CSVVGGADGELFF.

The rearrangement joins TRBV20-1 to TRBJ1-2; D ambiguous. V gave up 3 bases and J gave up 1 base, with 12 bases separating them. The CDR3 length is 14 residues. Germline assignment: CDR1 DFQATT and CDR2 SNEGSKA (reference sequence). The chain's CDR3 is CSARTDGLNYGYTF. DNA of the CDR3: TGCAGTGCTAGGACGGACGGGCTTAACTATGGCTACACCTTC.

This clonotype was detected only a few times. CDR3 region: CASSTDQRTWGKLFF. CDR3 in DNA: TGTGCCAGCAGTACAGATCAGCGGACCTGGGGAAAGCTGTTTTTT. The chain has TRBV6-1 and TRBJ2-2; D might be TRBD2 (5 bases). The V end was cut by 5 bases, the J end by 12 bases, with 22 bases between. CDR3 length: 15 amino acids. Germline values: CDR1 MNHNS, CDR2 SASEGT.

This clonotype was seen many times. The chain couples TRBV3-1 to TRBJ2-7; D not certain. The V end lost 6 bases, the J end lost 2 bases, and 5 bases lay between the germline ends. Germline lookup yields CDR1 LGHDT and CDR2 YNNKEL (reference sequence). The CDR3 loop spans 11 amino acids. Here the CDR3 DNA reads TGTGCCAGCAGAGGAGCCTACGAGCAGTACTTC. It codes for CASRGAYEQYF.

The CDR3 loop is CSARDRGYSYEQYF. DNA for the CDR3: TGCAGTGCTAGAGATAGGGGGTACTCCTACGAGCAGTACTTC. The chain joins TRBV20-1 to TRBJ2-7; D may be TRBD1 (6 bases). Trimming pared 0 bases from V and 0 bases from J, leaving 9 bases between. The CDR3 is 14 amino acids. Germline assignment: CDR1 DFQATT and CDR2 SNEGSKA (reference sequence).

This clonotype was detected many times. The chain uses TRBV6-5 and TRBJ1-4; D remains ambiguous. V lost 2 bases to trimming and J lost 8 bases, with 15 bases between them. Germline values: CDR1 MNHEY, CDR2 SVGAGI. This CDR3 has 15 amino acids. This CDR3 reads CASSYDGYRPEKLFF. CDR3 bases: TGTGCCAGCAGTTACGACGGATACCGCCCCGAAAAACTGTTTTTT.

This clonotype was found a few times. The chain employs TRBV5-5 and TRBJ1-1; D is ambiguous. CDR3 length: 15 amino acids. The V end was cut by 0 bases, the J end by 0 bases, with 9 bases between. The germline V gene encodes CDR1 SGHKS and CDR2 YYEKEE (reference sequence). CDR3 nucleotides: TGTGCCAGCAGCTTGGAAGGAACCCTGAACACTGAAGCTTTCTTT. Its protein is CASSLEGTLNTEAFF.

This clonotype was observed a handful of times. The rearrangement links TRBV18 to TRBJ2-3; tentative D call: TRBD2 (5 bases). There are 17 residues in the CDR3. The V gene lost 1 base and the J gene lost 0 bases, with 14 bases spanning the gap. Germline-derived CDR1 and CDR2 are KGHSH and LQKENI. The CDR3 region has the DNA TGTGCCAGCTCACCACTCCGCGTAGCGACTAGCACAGATACGCAGTATTTT. Residues: CASSPLRVATSTDTQYF.

This clonotype appeared many times. V and J are TRBV11-2 and TRBJ2-1, with 9 bases aligning to TRBD2. Germline CDR1 and CDR2: SGHAT and FQNNGV. The length of the CDR3 is 15 residues. Losses at the gene ends were 3 bases for V and 5 bases for J; bases not matched to a gene: 5. This chain's CDR3 is CASSLAGTSNNEQFF. In DNA form, the CDR3 reads TGTGCCAGCAGCTTGGCCGGGACTAGCAACAATGAGCAGTTCTTC. Combining the CDR3 with reference TRBV11-2 and TRBJ2-1 gives the whole variable domain EAGVAQSPRYKIIEKRQSVAFWCNPISGHATLYWYQQILGQGPKLLIQFQNNGVVDDSQLPKDRFSAERLKGVDSTLKIQPAKLEDSAVYLCASSLAGTSNNEQFFGPGTRLTVL.

CDR3: CASSPTSLGTGELFF. The CDR3 region has the DNA TGTGCCAGCAGTCCCACATCGCTCGGCACCGGGGAGCTGTTTTTT. This chain connects TRBV5-5 to TRBJ2-2, with D unclear. The V end lost 5 bases, the J end lost 4 bases, and 15 bases lay between the germline ends. Germline CDR1 reads SGHKS; CDR2 reads YYEKEE (reference sequence). The CDR3 length is 15 residues.

This clonotype was picked up a small number of times. The chain combines TRBV5-1 with TRBJ2-3; D is unclear. This CDR3 is 15 amino acids long. Between the trimmed V and J ends, which lost 1 base and 0 bases, there was a span of 9 bases. CDR1 and CDR2 from the germline V gene are SGHRS and YFSETQ. CDR3 DNA: TGCGCCAGCAGCTTGATGACAAGCAGCACAGATACGCAGTATTTT. Protein: CASSLMTSSTDTQYF.

In this sample, this clonotype turned up a few times. V and J are TRBV7-9 and TRBJ2-3, with TRBD2 identical over 7 bases. The length of the CDR3 is 16 residues. The junction had 9 bases not matched to a gene; V was cut back by 2 bases and J by 4 bases. Germline values: CDR1 SEHNR, CDR2 FQNEAQ (reference sequence). The CDR3 DNA is TGTGCCAGCAGCTTATATGGCGGGAGCCTCGCAGATACGCAGTATTTT. It translates to CASSLYGGSLADTQYF.

V is TRBV6-1 and J is TRBJ1-2; unclear D gene. Trimming cost V 0 bases and J 4 bases, with 6 bases left between them. Per the germline V gene, CDR1 is MNHNS and CDR2 is SASEGT. CDR3 length: 13 amino acids. CDR3 loop: CASSEAPGYGYTF. DNA for the CDR3: TGTGCCAGCAGTGAAGCTCCAGGCTATGGCTACACCTTC.

This clonotype occurred many times. The chain recombines TRBV29-1 with TRBJ2-1; 10 bases line up with TRBD2. The V segment lost 4 bases and the J segment 9 bases; nucleotides outside the gene matches: 9. Germline-derived CDR1 and CDR2 are SQVTM and ANQGSEA. The CDR3 contains 14 residues. The CDR3 reads CSVVSSGSEGEQFF. The CDR3, as DNA: TGCAGCGTTGTCTCTAGCGGGAGTGAGGGTGAGCAGTTCTTC.

This clonotype was found many times. This chain connects TRBV14 to TRBJ2-7; D is unresolved. The CDR3 contains 13 residues. CDR1 is SGHDN and CDR2 is FVKESK in the germline V gene. V was pared by 4 bases and J by 6 bases, with 13 bases between. CDR3 amino acids: CASSRRSQVEQYF. The CDR3, as DNA: TGTGCCAGCAGCCGACGGAGCCAAGTCGAGCAGTACTTC.

The V gene is TRBV7-2, the J gene TRBJ2-1; 7 bases match TRBD2. The V gene's germline CDR1 is SGHTA and CDR2 FQGNSA. After removal of 5 bases from V and 14 bases from J, the junction contained 6 bases not matched to a gene. This CDR3 region has 11 residues. CDR3 sequence (DNA): TGTGCCAGCAGCCCCGGACTAGGGGAGTTCTTC. It encodes CASSPGLGEFF.

The chain has TRBV20-1 and TRBJ1-3; unclear D gene. Trimming took off 6 bases at V and 0 bases at J, with 9 bases between the two ends. Germline assignment: CDR1 DFQATT and CDR2 SNEGSKA (reference sequence). The CDR3 has 13 amino acids. CDR3 DNA: TGCAGTGCCAAGGAGAGCTCTGGAAACACCATATATTTT. Its translation: CSAKESSGNTIYF.

V is TRBV20-1 and J is TRBJ2-7; D perhaps matches TRBD1 (5 bases). There are 14 residues in the CDR3. Per germline, CDR1 DFQATT and CDR2 SNEGSKA (reference sequence). V lost 5 bases to trimming and J lost 3 bases, with 17 bases between them. CDR3 in amino acids: CSALPPGLYYEQYF. CDR3 DNA: TGCAGTGCTCTCCCCCCAGGGCTCTACTACGAGCAGTACTTC.

The chain carries TRBV3-1 and TRBJ1-4; no firm D call. The CDR3 has 16 residues. Trimming removed 5 bases at V and 0 bases at J, with 13 bases between. Germline CDR1 and CDR2: LGHDT and YNNKEL (reference sequence). The chain's CDR3 is CASSGSGVTTNEKLFF. For the CDR3, the DNA is TGTGCCAGCAGCGGGAGCGGGGTTACAACTAATGAAAAACTGTTTTTT. The whole variable domain, filled in from reference TRBV3-1 and TRBJ1-4, reads DTAVSQTPKYLVTQMGNDKSIKCEQNLGHDTMYWYKQDSKKFLKIMFSYNNKELIINETVPNRFSPKSPDKAHLNLHINSLELGDSAVYFCASSGSGVTTNEKLFFGSGTQLSVL.

This clonotype was recorded at least ten times. The V and J genes are TRBV20-1 and TRBJ1-1; D uncertain. Germline CDR1 reads DFQATT; CDR2 reads SNEGSKA (reference sequence). The V gene lost 5 bases and the J gene lost 1 base, with 11 bases spanning the gap. The CDR3 runs 13 residues. In nucleotides, the CDR3 is TGCAGTGCTCATAAGGACCCGAACACTGAAGCTTTCTTT. It is translated as CSAHKDPNTEAFF.

This clonotype has more than one count but fewer than ten. The gene calls are TRBV5-4 and TRBJ2-5, with D possibly being TRBD2 (5 bases). Germline loops: CDR1 SGHNT, CDR2 YYREEE (reference sequence). The CDR3 runs to 15 residues. Trimming removed 0 bases from V and 7 bases from J, with 16 bases in between. The CDR3 DNA is TGTGCCAGCAGCTTGGTTGGCAGCCGTCGGGGGACCCAGTACTTC. Its translation: CASSLVGSRRGTQYF. Supplemented by reference TRBV5-4 and TRBJ2-5, the full variable domain reads ETGVTQSPTHLIKTRGQQVTLRCSSQSGHNTVSWYQQALGQGPQFIFQYYREEENGRGNFPPRFSGLQFPNYSSELNVNALELDDSALYLCASSLVGSRRGTQYFGPGTRLLVL.

This clonotype has just a few counts. V usage is TRBV20-1 and J usage is TRBJ2-5, with TRBD1 matching over 7 bases. Trimming cost V 2 bases and J 4 bases; bases outside gene matches: 10. The CDR3 has 15 amino acids. Germline CDR1 reads DFQATT; CDR2 reads SNEGSKA (reference sequence). CDR3 sequence (DNA): TGCAGTGCTAGAAGAAGGGGGCAGCCGGTAGAGACCCAGTACTTC. This encodes CSARRRGQPVETQYF.

This clonotype came up a few times. The chain carries TRBV7-9 and TRBJ2-1; 9 bases are shared with TRBD2. The CDR3 contains 16 residues. Germline CDR1 SEHNR, CDR2 FQNEAQ (reference sequence). Germline trimming cut 8 bases from V and 10 bases from J; bases unmatched to any gene: 18. In DNA form, the CDR3 reads TGTGCCAGCTCCCTAAGTTCCCTAGCGGGAAGCGGAGAGCAGTTCTTC. Translating it yields CASSLSSLAGSGEQFF.

This clonotype occurred a few times. The V call is TRBV24-1, the J call TRBJ2-1, with 10 bases matching TRBD2. Per germline, CDR1 KGHDR and CDR2 SFDVKD. Trimming removed 4 bases from V and 8 bases from J; junction bases left unmatched: 13. The CDR3 spans 17 residues. The DNA of the CDR3 is TGTGCCACCAGTGACCCCGCCGAGTCTAGCGGGGGCCATGAGCAGTTCTTC. Its translation is CATSDPAESSGGHEQFF.

This clonotype was picked up a small number of times. CDR3 amino acids: CASSDLWDRENWFF. CDR3 nucleotide sequence: TGTGCCAGCAGTGATTTATGGGACAGGGAAAATTGGTTCTTC. The chain is built from TRBV6-2 or TRBV6-3 and TRBJ2-1, with TRBD1 matching 9 bases. J lost 15 bases, V lost 5 bases, and 14 bases had no gene match. The CDR3 covers 14 residues. The germline V gene encodes CDR1 MNHEY and CDR2 SVGEGT.

This clonotype appeared a few times. The V and J genes are TRBV6-5 and TRBJ2-1; 8 bases fit TRBD2. Looked up from germline, CDR1 is MNHEY and CDR2 is SVGAGI. V was clipped by 0 bases and J by 0 bases; unmatched bases: 1. The CDR3 is made up of 16 amino acids. The CDR3 bases are TGTGCCAGCAGTTACTCACTAGCGGACTCCTACAATGAGCAGTTCTTC. Amino acids: CASSYSLADSYNEQFF.